This TCR beta chain stems from a study of long-term antiretroviral therapy in people with HIV. Findings and caveats of the study: Diversity rose after ART but stayed below transplant donor controls. Blood dates from 2004 to 2017, possibly under older ART regimens.

On this clone: Its antigen is unknown.

Survey-level immunoSEQ v3.0 assays were run. The assay was immunoSEQ multiplex PCR, and TCRdb's table has in-frame clones only and misses some. The table records roughly 25,000 clones, more than 75% of them present only once. This receptor was obtained from a woman between 40 and 50 years old with HIV. The sequences come from unsorted PBMCs, collected 0.5 years after starting antiretroviral therapy.

In nucleotides, the CDR3 is TGTGCCAGCAGCTTGGCCGAGAAAGGGGGTGGGACAATGGAGCAGTTCTTC. Protein sequence: CASSLAEKGGGTMEQFF. The chain has TRBV5-4 and TRBJ2-1, with a possible D match to TRBD1 (6 bases). The CDR3 consists of 17 residues. V lost 0 bases and J 10 bases, leaving 23 bases between the germline ends. CDR1 and CDR2 from the germline V gene are SGHNT and YYREEE (reference sequence).